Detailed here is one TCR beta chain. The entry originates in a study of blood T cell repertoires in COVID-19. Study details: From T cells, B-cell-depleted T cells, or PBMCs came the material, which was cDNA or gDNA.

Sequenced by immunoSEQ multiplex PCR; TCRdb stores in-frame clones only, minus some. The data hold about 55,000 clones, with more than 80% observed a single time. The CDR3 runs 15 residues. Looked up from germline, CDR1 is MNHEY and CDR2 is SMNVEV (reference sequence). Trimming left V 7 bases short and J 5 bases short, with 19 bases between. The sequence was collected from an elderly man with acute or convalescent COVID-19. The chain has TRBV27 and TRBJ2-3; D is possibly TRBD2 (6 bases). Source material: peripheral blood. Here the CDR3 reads CASKSAGSGKDTQYF. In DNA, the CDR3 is TGTGCCAGCAAGAGCGCGGGGTCCGGAAAAGATACGCAGTATTTT.